The T cell receptor beta chain under discussion was sequenced for a study of human T cells and chemical hapten exposure. Germline values: CDR1 LGHDT, CDR2 YNNKEL (reference sequence). The V end was cut by 4 bases, the J end by 3 bases, with 12 bases between. CDR3 size: 14 residues. TCRdb re-called the RACE reads with MiXCR, one entry per CDR3 protein. The sample holds around 380,000 distinct CDR3 sequences; over 5% are singletons and the top ten take roughly 8.2%. The study's findings and limits: Among expanded TCRs, significantly more large CDR3 similarity clusters formed than among controls. Donors were affected by alopecia, so their immune reaction might vary from that of healthy individuals.

Time point: pre-sensitization, week 0. Treatment defined: therapeutic diphenylcyclopropenone sensitization with weekly scalp DPC. This clonotype came up many times. The antigen remains undetermined. The clonotype comes from a young woman with alopecia areata. Some clones in this sample may be carry-over from other donors' samples. The sequenced sample was whole blood, obtained in connection with sensitization to the hapten diphenylcyclopropenone (DPC). The chain couples TRBV3-1 to TRBJ1-1; unclear D gene. The DNA of the CDR3 is TGTGCCAGCAGCCCGGAACTTATTTACACTGAAGCTTTCTTT. Translation: CASSPELIYTEAFF.